Listed below are T cell receptor beta chains from one sample, sequenced in a study of T-cell reconstitution after alpha-beta-depleted transplantation in children. TCRdb passed the PCR reads through MiXCR, listing each CDR3 protein once. This table has approximately 490,000 distinct CDR3 sequences, 10% appearing once. The source material was PBMCs, sampled before TCRalphabeta/CD19-depleted stem cell transplant. The origin of the receptors is a child aged 2 to 10 with inherited bone marrow failure, due to receive a stem cell transplant. Each CDR3 is given with its conserved first and last residue. Fields, in order: CDR3 protein, CDR3 DNA, D gene, V gene, clone size, J gene. D genes are given only for firm matches. Size tells how often a clone was seen (once, few, many) or the class of an expanded clone, and some rows leave it out.

CDR3 protein: CASSESGLDYNEQFF
CDR3 DNA: TGTGCCAGCAGTGAATCTGGACTCGACTACAATGAGCAGTTCTTC
D gene: .
V gene: TRBV25-1
clone size: few
J gene: TRBJ2-1

CDR3 protein: CAMSPSLGCGEQFF
CDR3 DNA: TGTGCCATGAGCCCCAGTCTCGGCTGCGGCGAGCAGTTCTTC
D gene: .
V gene: TRBV5-6
clone size: once
J gene: TRBJ2-1

CDR3 protein: CASSLAFTPGPGTQYF
CDR3 DNA: TGTGCCAGCAGCTTAGCGTTCACACCCGGTCCCGGTACGCAGTATTTT
D gene: .
V gene: TRBV11-1
clone size: .
J gene: TRBJ2-3

CDR3 protein: CASSPQGASGEKLFF
CDR3 DNA: TGTGCCAGCAGTCCTCAGGGGGCTAGTGGTGAAAAACTGTTTTTT
D gene: TRBD1
V gene: TRBV6-1
clone size: .
J gene: TRBJ1-4

CDR3 protein: CASSLFPPSVDEQFF
CDR3 DNA: TGTGCCAGCAGTTTATTCCCCCCCTCAGTGGATGAGCAGTTCTTC
D gene: .
V gene: TRBV27
clone size: .
J gene: TRBJ2-1

CDR3 protein: CASSTSGLAGGPTDTQYF
CDR3 DNA: TGTGCCAGCAGTACCTCGGGACTAGCGGGAGGGCCCACAGATACGCAGTATTTT
D gene: TRBD2
V gene: TRBV28
clone size: many
J gene: TRBJ2-3

CDR3 protein: CSVQRTSGAYEQYF
CDR3 DNA: TGCAGCGTGCAGAGGACTAGCGGAGCTTACGAGCAGTACTTC
D gene: TRBD2
V gene: TRBV29-1
clone size: many
J gene: TRBJ2-7

CDR3 protein: CASSPASGGVISYEQYF
CDR3 DNA: TGTGCCAGCAGTCCCGCTAGCGGGGGCGTTATCTCCTACGAGCAGTACTTC
D gene: TRBD2
V gene: TRBV6-1
clone size: .
J gene: TRBJ2-7

CDR3 protein: CASSDWREVFF
CDR3 DNA: TGTGCCAGCTCAGACTGGCGGGAGGTGTTCTTC
D gene: TRBD2
V gene: TRBV12-3/TRBV12-4
clone size: many
J gene: TRBJ2-1

CDR3 protein: CASRLLAGADGELFF
CDR3 DNA: TGTGCCAGCAGATTACTAGCGGGAGCAGACGGGGAGCTGTTTTTT
D gene: TRBD2
V gene: TRBV12-3/TRBV12-4
clone size: many
J gene: TRBJ2-2

CDR3 protein: CASSRANSGIWSETQYF
CDR3 DNA: TGCGCCAGCAGCCGGGCCAATAGCGGAATCTGGTCAGAGACGCAGTATTTT
D gene: .
V gene: TRBV5-1
clone size: many
J gene: TRBJ2-3

CDR3 protein: CAISELQEPYEQYF
CDR3 DNA: TGTGCCATCAGTGAGTTACAGGAGCCCTACGAGCAGTACTTC
D gene: .
V gene: TRBV10-3
clone size: many
J gene: TRBJ2-7

CDR3 protein: CASSQVEGKYGYTF
CDR3 DNA: TGCGCCAGCAGCCAAGTCGAGGGAAAGTATGGCTACACCTTC
D gene: .
V gene: TRBV4-3
clone size: many
J gene: TRBJ1-2

CDR3 protein: CSARDPRSDGGEQYF
CDR3 DNA: TGCAGTGCTAGAGATCCCCGCTCCGATGGGGGCGAGCAGTACTTC
D gene: .
V gene: TRBV20-1
clone size: many
J gene: TRBJ2-7

CDR3 protein: CASSLGVAGYNEQFF
CDR3 DNA: TGTGCCAGCAGCTTAGGGGTAGCGGGGTACAATGAGCAGTTCTTC
D gene: TRBD2
V gene: TRBV7-2
clone size: many
J gene: TRBJ2-1

CDR3 protein: CASSFSREEDTQYF
CDR3 DNA: TGCGCCAGCAGCTTCTCGCGGGAGGAAGATACGCAGTATTTT
D gene: TRBD2
V gene: TRBV5-1
clone size: many
J gene: TRBJ2-3

CDR3 protein: CASRYTYTEAFF
CDR3 DNA: TGTGCCAGCAGATACACCTACACTGAAGCTTTCTTT
D gene: .
V gene: TRBV12-3/TRBV12-4
clone size: .
J gene: TRBJ1-1

CDR3 protein: CSGTGTGTYEQYF
CDR3 DNA: TGCAGCGGTACCGGGACAGGGACCTACGAGCAGTACTTC
D gene: TRBD1
V gene: TRBV29-1
clone size: .
J gene: TRBJ2-7

CDR3 protein: CASSLFGAPDQPQHF
CDR3 DNA: TGTGCCAGCAGTTTGTTCGGGGCCCCCGATCAGCCCCAGCATTTT
D gene: .
V gene: TRBV28
clone size: many
J gene: TRBJ1-5

CDR3 protein: CAWARGIFDNEQFF
CDR3 DNA: TGTGCCTGGGCCCGGGGGATATTCGACAATGAGCAGTTCTTC
D gene: .
V gene: TRBV30
clone size: few
J gene: TRBJ2-1

CDR3 protein: CASSPATVGTDTQYF
CDR3 DNA: TGTGCCAGCAGTCCTGCGACAGTTGGGACAGATACGCAGTATTTT
D gene: .
V gene: TRBV6-1
clone size: .
J gene: TRBJ2-3

CDR3 protein: CASRSRQGGTEAFF
CDR3 DNA: TGTGCCAGCAGATCTAGACAGGGTGGCACTGAAGCTTTCTTT
D gene: TRBD1
V gene: TRBV7-8
clone size: few
J gene: TRBJ1-1

CDR3 protein: CASTSGQGPEQYF
CDR3 DNA: TGTGCCAGCACCTCGGGACAGGGGCCCGAGCAGTACTTC
D gene: TRBD1
V gene: TRBV28
clone size: few
J gene: TRBJ2-7

CDR3 protein: CASSGTRGVQPQHF
CDR3 DNA: TGTGCCAGCAGTGGGACTCGGGGCGTACAGCCCCAGCATTTT
D gene: .
V gene: TRBV6-1
clone size: once
J gene: TRBJ1-5

CDR3 protein: CASSLGPENGYTF
CDR3 DNA: TGCGCCAGCAGCTTGGGGCCTGAGAATGGCTACACCTTC
D gene: .
V gene: TRBV5-1
clone size: many
J gene: TRBJ1-2

CDR3 protein: CASSPRGRRGDTDTQYF
CDR3 DNA: TGTGCCAGCAGCCCCCGCGGGAGGCGAGGTGACACAGATACGCAGTATTTT
D gene: TRBD2
V gene: TRBV7-2
clone size: many
J gene: TRBJ2-3

CDR3 protein: CATEREPTYEQYF
CDR3 DNA: TGTGCCACCGAGCGGGAGCCGACCTACGAGCAGTACTTC
D gene: TRBD2
V gene: TRBV7-2
clone size: many
J gene: TRBJ2-7

CDR3 protein: CASSSRWGGQNIQYF
CDR3 DNA: TGTGCCAGCAGCTCCCGGTGGGGGGGGCAAAACATTCAGTACTTC
D gene: .
V gene: TRBV7-2
clone size: few
J gene: TRBJ2-4

CDR3 protein: CSARPSDSYNEQFF
CDR3 DNA: TGCAGCGCCCGCCCTAGCGACTCCTACAATGAGCAGTTCTTC
D gene: .
V gene: TRBV29-1
clone size: many
J gene: TRBJ2-1